The TCR beta chain described here comes from a study of blood T cell repertoires in COVID-19. Study details: Samples came from the United States, Italy and Spain, spanning acute and convalescent COVID-19. The analysed material was cDNA or gDNA that came from T cells, B-cell-depleted T cells, or PBMCs.

Per the authors' pipeline: Counts of nucleated cells, estimated from reference gene primer amplification, were obtained. The table came from immunoSEQ multiplex PCR; TCRdb's copy has only in-frame clones and leaves some out. Clone size and the V and J calls come from that table; the DNA yielded D and trimming. Of fewer than 250,000 clones detected, around four fifths appear once; the ten largest clones hold roughly 2.8%. This clone was seen once. Germline V gene sequence: CDR1 MNHEY, CDR2 SVGAGI. CDR3 length: 12 residues. V gave up 8 bases and J gave up 7 bases, with 11 bases separating them. The clonotype was recovered from a man aged 50 or older with active or convalescent COVID-19. Sequences were obtained from peripheral blood. The genes are TRBV6-5 and TRBJ1-4; D not certain. The chain's CDR3 is CASGIESEKLFF. CDR3 nucleotide sequence: TGTGCCAGCGGTATTGAGAGTGAAAAACTGTTTTTT.